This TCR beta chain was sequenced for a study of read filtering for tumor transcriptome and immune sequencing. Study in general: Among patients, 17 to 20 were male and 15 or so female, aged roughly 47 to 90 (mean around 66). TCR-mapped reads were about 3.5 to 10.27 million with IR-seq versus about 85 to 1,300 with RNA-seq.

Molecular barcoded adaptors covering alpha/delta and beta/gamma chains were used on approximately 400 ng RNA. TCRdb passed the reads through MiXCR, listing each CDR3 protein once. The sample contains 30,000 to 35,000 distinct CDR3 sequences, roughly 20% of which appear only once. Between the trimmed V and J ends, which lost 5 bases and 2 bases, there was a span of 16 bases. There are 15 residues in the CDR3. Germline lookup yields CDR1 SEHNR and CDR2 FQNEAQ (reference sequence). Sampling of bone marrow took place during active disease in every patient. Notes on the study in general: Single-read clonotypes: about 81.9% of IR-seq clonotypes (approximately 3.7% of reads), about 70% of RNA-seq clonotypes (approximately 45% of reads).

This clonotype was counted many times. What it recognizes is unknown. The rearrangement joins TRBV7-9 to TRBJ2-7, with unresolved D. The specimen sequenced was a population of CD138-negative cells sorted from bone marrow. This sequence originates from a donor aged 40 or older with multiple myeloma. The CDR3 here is CASSPQMFGTYEQYF. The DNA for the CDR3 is TGTGCCAGCAGCCCGCAGATGTTTGGGACCTACGAGCAGTACTTC.